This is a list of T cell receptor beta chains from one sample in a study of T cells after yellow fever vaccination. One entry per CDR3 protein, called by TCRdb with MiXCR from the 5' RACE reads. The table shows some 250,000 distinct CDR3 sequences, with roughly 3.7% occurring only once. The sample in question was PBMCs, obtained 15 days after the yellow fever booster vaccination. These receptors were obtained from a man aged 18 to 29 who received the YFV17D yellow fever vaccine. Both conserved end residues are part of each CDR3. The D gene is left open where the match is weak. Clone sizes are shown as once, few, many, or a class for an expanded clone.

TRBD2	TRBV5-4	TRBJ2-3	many	CASSTGLAGGTDTQYF	TGTGCCAGCAGCACCGGACTAGCGGGGGGCACAGATACGCAGTATTTT
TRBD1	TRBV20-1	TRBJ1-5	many	CSARASDRSNQPQHF	TGCAGTGCTAGAGCCTCGGACAGGTCTAATCAGCCCCAGCATTTT
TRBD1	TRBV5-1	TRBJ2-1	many	CASSLRPRQGNEQFF	TGCGCCAGCAGCTTGAGGCCGAGACAGGGTAATGAGCAGTTCTTC
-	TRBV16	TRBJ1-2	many	CASSQTRSGPANYGYTF	TGTGCCAGCAGCCAGACGCGATCAGGGCCAGCTAACTATGGCTACACCTTC
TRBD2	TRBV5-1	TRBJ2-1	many	CASSFERGAAAAFF	TGCGCCAGCAGCTTCGAGCGGGGGGCGGCGGCGGCGTTCTTC
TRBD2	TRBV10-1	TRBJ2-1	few	CASSVTGGSTYNEQFF	TGCGCCAGCAGTGTCACCGGCGGGAGCACCTACAATGAGCAGTTCTTC
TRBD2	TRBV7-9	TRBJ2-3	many	CASSLVLAGADTQYF	TGTGCCAGCAGCTTAGTACTAGCGGGGGCAGATACGCAGTATTTT
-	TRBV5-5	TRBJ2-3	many	CASLQRGTDTQYF	TGTGCCAGCCTTCAGAGGGGCACAGATACGCAGTATTTT
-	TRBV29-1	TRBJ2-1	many	CSVPRTSYNEQFF	TGCAGCGTCCCAAGGACCTCCTACAATGAGCAGTTCTTC
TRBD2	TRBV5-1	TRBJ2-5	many	CASSLEPSGGVETQYF	TGCGCCAGCAGCTTGGAGCCTAGCGGGGGGGTTGAGACCCAGTACTTC
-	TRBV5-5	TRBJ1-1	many	CASSFTALNTEAFF	TGTGCCAGCAGCTTTACAGCACTGAACACTGAAGCTTTCTTT
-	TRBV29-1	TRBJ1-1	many	CSVGVRQVDTEAFF	TGCAGCGTTGGGGTGAGACAGGTTGACACTGAAGCTTTCTTT
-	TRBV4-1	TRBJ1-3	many	CASSQRGLGATGNTIYF	TGCGCCAGCAGCCAGAGGGGCTTGGGGGCTACTGGAAACACCATATATTTT
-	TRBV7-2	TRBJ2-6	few	CASSPDAGANVLTF	TGTGCCAGCAGCCCGGACGCGGGGGCCAACGTCCTGACTTTC
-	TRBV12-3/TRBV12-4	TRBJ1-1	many	CASSRQANTEAFF	TGTGCCAGCAGTCGGCAAGCGAACACTGAAGCTTTCTTT
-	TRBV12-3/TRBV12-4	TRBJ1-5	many	CASSLVLNQPQHF	TGTGCCAGCAGTTTAGTCCTAAATCAGCCCCAGCATTTT
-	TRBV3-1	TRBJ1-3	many	CASSQGGGTVHASIYF	TGTGCCAGCAGCCAAGGGGGCGGGACGGTCCACGCTTCCATATATTTT
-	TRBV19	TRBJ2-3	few	CASLRRSAGAGADTQYF	TGTGCCAGCCTGAGGCGGTCTGCAGGGGCCGGGGCAGATACGCAGTATTTT
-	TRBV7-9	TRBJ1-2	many	CASSLSRVGGGGYTF	TGTGCCAGCAGCTTGTCCCGGGTTGGGGGTGGCGGCTACACCTTC
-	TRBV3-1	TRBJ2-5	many	CAALGGRETQYF	TGTGCCGCCTTGGGGGGACGGGAGACCCAGTACTTC
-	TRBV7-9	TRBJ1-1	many	CASASKTVGAFF	TGTGCCAGCGCCTCCAAGACAGTCGGGGCTTTCTTT
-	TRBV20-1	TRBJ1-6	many	CSARIWGGGGENSPLHF	TGCAGTGCTAGGATCTGGGGTGGTGGGGGCGAGAATTCACCCCTCCACTTT